Shown below are 9 T cell receptor beta chains from a single sample sequenced in a study of cytomegalovirus exposure and HLA in healthy donors. PCR used 60 Vbeta primers and 13 Jbeta primers. The repertoire was sequenced with immunoSEQ multiplex PCR; TCRdb's copy has only in-frame clones and lacks some. The sample shows approximately 200,000 clones, 79% of them seen only once. Source material: PBMCs. The receptors come from a girl under 18 in good health and CMV-seropositive.

The chain combines TRBV27 with TRBJ2-5; no reliable D call. V lost 5 bases and J 1 base, leaving 11 bases between the germline ends. CDR3 length equals 14 residues. CDR1 is MNHEY, CDR2 SMNVEV, per germline (reference sequence). The chain's CDR3 is CASSITAVQETQYF. In DNA, the CDR3 is TGTGCCAGCAGTATCACAGCTGTCCAAGAGACCCAGTACTTC.

V and J are TRBV27 and TRBJ2-7; the match to TRBD2 covers 9 bases. J lost 2 bases, V lost 6 bases, and 8 bases had no gene match. The CDR3 extends over 15 amino acids. Per germline, CDR1 MNHEY and CDR2 SMNVEV (reference sequence). CDR3 in amino acids: CASRRVSGGTYEQYF. The CDR3 DNA reads as TGTGCCAGCAGGAGAGTCAGCGGGGGGACCTACGAGCAGTACTTC.

The CDR3 DNA reads TGTGCCATCAGTGAGTCGGCAGGCGGGACAGGGCTTAGCACAGATACGCAGTATTTT. Translating it yields CAISESAGGTGLSTDTQYF. The chain couples TRBV10-3 to TRBJ2-3; TRBD1 agrees at 9 bases. Germline CDR1 reads ENHRY; CDR2 reads SYGVKD. CDR3 size: 19 residues. V lost 0 bases, J lost 0 bases, and 10 bases stayed unmatched.

The V and J genes are TRBV6-5 and TRBJ1-2, with 7 nucleotides matching TRBD1. The CDR3 length is 16 residues. Trimming at V came to 0 bases and at J to 9 bases, leaving 13 bases not matched to a gene. Per germline, CDR1 MNHEY and CDR2 SVGAGI. The CDR3: CASSYSIGLTGSSYTF. CDR3 sequence (DNA): TGTGCCAGCAGTTACTCGATTGGATTGACAGGGAGTAGCTACACCTTC.

This chain joins TRBV6-4 and TRBJ2-4, with 9 bases aligning to TRBD1. The J segment lost 8 bases and the V segment lost 10 bases, leaving 15 bases of the junction unmatched. Germline-derived CDR1 and CDR2 are MRHNA and SNTAGT. This CDR3 has 15 amino acids. CDR3 region: CATREHRDRVDIQYF. As DNA, the CDR3 is TGTGCCACCCGCGAGCACCGGGACAGGGTTGACATTCAGTACTTC.

The gene calls are TRBV7-2 and TRBJ2-1; possible D gene TRBD2, 5 bases. With 3 bases removed from V and 0 bases from J, the gap between germline ends came to 6 bases. Germline V gene sequence: CDR1 SGHTA, CDR2 FQGNSA. The CDR3 extends over 14 amino acids. Here the CDR3 reads CASSFGSSYNEQFF. The CDR3 coding sequence is TGTGCCAGCAGCTTTGGGAGCTCCTACAATGAGCAGTTCTTC.

This chain uses TRBV5-1 with TRBJ2-7; possible D gene TRBD1, 8 bases. V gave up 2 bases and J gave up 3 bases, with 18 bases separating them. The germline CDR1 and CDR2 sequences are SGHRS and YFSETQ. This CDR3 has 16 residues. CDR3 nucleotides: TGCGCCAGCAGCTTATACAGGGGGGGGAACAGCTACGAGCAGTACTTC. This codes for CASSLYRGGNSYEQYF.

The rearrangement uses TRBV11-2 and TRBJ2-1, with 7 bases fitting TRBD2. The V gene's germline CDR1 is SGHAT and CDR2 FQNNGV. This CDR3 is built from 14 residues. V gave up 0 bases and J gave up 7 bases; unmatched junction bases: 3. The DNA for the CDR3 is TGTGCCAGCAGCTTAGAACTAGCGATTAATGAGCAGTTCTTC. It yields the protein CASSLELAINEQFF.

This clone was recorded a few times. This chain connects TRBV6-1 to TRBJ2-3, with 12 positions matching TRBD2. Germline V gives CDR1 MNHNS, CDR2 SASEGT. The CDR3 sequence is 14 residues long. DNA for the CDR3: TGTGCGACTAGCGGGGGTCTGAGCACAGATACGCAGTATTTT. Amino acid sequence: CATSGGLSTDTQYF.